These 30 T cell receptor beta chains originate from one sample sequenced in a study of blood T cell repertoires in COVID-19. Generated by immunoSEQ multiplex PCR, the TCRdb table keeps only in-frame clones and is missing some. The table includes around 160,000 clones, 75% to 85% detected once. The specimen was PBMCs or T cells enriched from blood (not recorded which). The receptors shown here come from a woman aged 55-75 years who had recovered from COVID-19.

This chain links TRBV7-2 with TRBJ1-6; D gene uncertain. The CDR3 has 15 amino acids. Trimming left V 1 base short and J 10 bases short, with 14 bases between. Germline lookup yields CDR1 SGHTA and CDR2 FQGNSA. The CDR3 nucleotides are TGTGCCAGCAGCTTAGTTCGGGGTATTAACTCACCCCTCCACTTT. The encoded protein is CASSLVRGINSPLHF. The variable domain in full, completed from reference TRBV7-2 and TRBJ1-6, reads GAGVSQSPSNKVTEKGKDVELRCDPISGHTALYWYRQSLGQGLEFLIYFQGNSAPDKSGLPSDRFSAERTGGSVSTLTIQRTQQEDSAVYLCASSLVRGINSPLHFGNGTRLTVT.

CDR3 sequence reads: CASSQGQGNYEQYF. The CDR3 DNA is TGTGCCAGCAGCCAAGGGCAGGGCAACTACGAGCAGTACTTC. J is TRBJ2-7 and V is TRBV3-1 (or the pseudogene TRBV3-2); possible D gene TRBD1, 5 bases. This CDR3 has 14 residues. From germline, CDR1 is LGHDT and CDR2 YNNKEL (reference sequence). The V end was cut by 1 base, the J end by 3 bases, with 10 bases between.

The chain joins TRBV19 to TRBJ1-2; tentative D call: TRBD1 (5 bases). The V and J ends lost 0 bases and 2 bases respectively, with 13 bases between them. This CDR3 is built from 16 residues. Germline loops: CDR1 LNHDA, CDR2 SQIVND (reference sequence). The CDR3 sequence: CASSIDGAGRNYGYTF. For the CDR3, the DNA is TGTGCCAGTAGTATAGATGGGGCCGGACGAAACTATGGCTACACCTTC.

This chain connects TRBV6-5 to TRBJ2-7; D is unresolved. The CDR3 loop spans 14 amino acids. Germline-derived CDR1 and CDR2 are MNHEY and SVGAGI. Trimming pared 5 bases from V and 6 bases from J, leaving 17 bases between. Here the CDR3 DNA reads TGTGCCAGCAGTCTCCTCGCAACCGTAGTCGAGCAGTACTTC. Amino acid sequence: CASSLLATVVEQYF.

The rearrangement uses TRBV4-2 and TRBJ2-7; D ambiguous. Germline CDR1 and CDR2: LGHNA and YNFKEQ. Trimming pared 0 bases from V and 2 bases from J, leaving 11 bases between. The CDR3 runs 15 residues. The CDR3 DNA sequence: TGTGCCAGCAGCCAAGAGGTGGCAGGAACCTACGAGCAGTACTTC. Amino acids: CASSQEVAGTYEQYF.

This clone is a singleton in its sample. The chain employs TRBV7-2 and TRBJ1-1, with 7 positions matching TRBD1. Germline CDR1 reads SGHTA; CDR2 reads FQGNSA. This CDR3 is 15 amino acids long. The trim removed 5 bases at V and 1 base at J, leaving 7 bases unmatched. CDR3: CASSAHRDRNTEAFF. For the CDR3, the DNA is TGTGCCAGCAGCGCCCACCGGGACAGGAACACTGAAGCTTTCTTT.

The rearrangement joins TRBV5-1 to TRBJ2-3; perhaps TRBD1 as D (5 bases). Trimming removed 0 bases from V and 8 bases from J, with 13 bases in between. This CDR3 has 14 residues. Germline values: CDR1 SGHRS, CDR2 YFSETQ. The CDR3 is CASSLGQGTSTQYF. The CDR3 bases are TGCGCCAGCAGCTTGGGGCAGGGTACGAGTACGCAGTATTTT.

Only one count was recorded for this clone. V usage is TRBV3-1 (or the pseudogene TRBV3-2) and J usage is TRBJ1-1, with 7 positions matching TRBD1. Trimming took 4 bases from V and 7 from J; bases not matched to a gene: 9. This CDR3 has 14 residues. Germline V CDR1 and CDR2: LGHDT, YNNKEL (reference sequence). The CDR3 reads CASSPATGVVEAFF. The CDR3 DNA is TGTGCCAGCAGCCCCGCTACAGGGGTGGTTGAAGCTTTCTTT.

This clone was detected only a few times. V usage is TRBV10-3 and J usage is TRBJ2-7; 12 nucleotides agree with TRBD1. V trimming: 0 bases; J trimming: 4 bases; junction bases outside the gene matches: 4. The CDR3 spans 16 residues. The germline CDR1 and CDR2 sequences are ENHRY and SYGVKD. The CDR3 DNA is TGTGCCATCAGTGAGTCGTTGGGACAGGGGGCATACGAGCAGTACTTC. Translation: CAISESLGQGAYEQYF.

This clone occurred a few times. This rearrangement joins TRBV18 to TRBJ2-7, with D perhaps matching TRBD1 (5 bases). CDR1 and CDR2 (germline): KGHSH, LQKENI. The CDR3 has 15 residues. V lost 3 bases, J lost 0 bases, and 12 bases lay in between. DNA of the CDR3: TGTGCCAGCTCACCTCGGCTAGACAGCTCCTACGAGCAGTACTTC. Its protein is CASSPRLDSSYEQYF.

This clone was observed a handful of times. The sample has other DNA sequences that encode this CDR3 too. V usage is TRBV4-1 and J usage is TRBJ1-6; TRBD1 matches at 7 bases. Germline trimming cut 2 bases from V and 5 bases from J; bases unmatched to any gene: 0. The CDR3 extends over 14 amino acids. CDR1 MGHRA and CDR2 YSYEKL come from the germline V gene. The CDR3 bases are TGCGCCAGCAGCCAAACAGGGGATAATTCACCCCTCCACTTT. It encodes CASSQTGDNSPLHF.

In nucleotides, the CDR3 is TGTGCCAGAAGCTTGGTGAGTCTCCGCGTTGGACATAACAATCAGCCCCAGCATTTT. Amino acid sequence: CARSLVSLRVGHNNQPQHF. The chain has TRBV5-3 and TRBJ1-5; D might be TRBD1 (5 bases). TRBV5-3 is treated as an ORF (open reading frame) with a function not yet certain. With 0 bases removed from V and 3 bases from J, the gap between germline ends came to 22 bases. The CDR3 has 19 residues.

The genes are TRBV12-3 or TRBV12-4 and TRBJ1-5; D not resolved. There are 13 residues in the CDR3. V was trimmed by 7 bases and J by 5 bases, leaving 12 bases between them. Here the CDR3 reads CASTLAGYQPQHF. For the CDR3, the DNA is TGTGCCAGCACCCTCGCCGGGTATCAGCCCCAGCATTTT.

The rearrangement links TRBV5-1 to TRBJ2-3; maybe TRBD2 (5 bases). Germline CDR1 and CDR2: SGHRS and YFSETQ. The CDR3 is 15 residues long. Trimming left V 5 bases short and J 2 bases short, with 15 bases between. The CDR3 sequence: CASRSRGRDTDTQYF. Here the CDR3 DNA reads TGCGCCAGCAGATCCCGGGGTCGGGACACAGATACGCAGTATTTT.

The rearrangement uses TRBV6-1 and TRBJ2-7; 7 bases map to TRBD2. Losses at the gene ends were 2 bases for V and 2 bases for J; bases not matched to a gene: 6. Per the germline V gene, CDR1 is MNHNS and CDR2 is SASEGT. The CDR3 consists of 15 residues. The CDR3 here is CASSEYGGETYEQYF. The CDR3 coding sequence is TGTGCCAGCAGTGAATATGGGGGGGAAACCTACGAGCAGTACTTC.

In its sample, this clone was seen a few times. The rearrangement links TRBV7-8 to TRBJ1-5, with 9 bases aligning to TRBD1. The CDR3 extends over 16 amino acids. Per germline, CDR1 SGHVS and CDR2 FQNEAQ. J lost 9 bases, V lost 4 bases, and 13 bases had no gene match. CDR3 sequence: CASSSRAGQGEGPQHF. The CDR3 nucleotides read TGTGCCAGCAGCTCCCGTGCGGGACAGGGAGAGGGGCCCCAGCATTTT.

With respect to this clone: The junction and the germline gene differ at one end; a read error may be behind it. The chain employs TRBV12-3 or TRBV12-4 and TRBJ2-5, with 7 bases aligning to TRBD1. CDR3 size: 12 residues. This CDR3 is CASSPDGTVRDF. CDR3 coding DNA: TGTGCCAGCAGTCCCGACGGGACAGTTCGGGACTTC.

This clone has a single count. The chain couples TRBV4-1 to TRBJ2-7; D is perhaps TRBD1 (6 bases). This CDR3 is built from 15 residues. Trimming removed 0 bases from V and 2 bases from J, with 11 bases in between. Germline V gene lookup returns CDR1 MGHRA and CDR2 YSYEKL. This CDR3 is CASSQEARTAYEQYF. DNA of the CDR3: TGCGCCAGCAGCCAAGAGGCAAGGACAGCCTACGAGCAGTACTTC.

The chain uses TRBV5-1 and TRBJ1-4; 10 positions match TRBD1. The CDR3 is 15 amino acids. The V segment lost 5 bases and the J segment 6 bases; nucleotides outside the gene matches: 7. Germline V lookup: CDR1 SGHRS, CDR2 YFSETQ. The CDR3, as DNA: TGCGCCAGCAGTACGGCAGGACAGGGGGATGAAAAACTGTTTTTT. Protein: CASSTAGQGDEKLFF.

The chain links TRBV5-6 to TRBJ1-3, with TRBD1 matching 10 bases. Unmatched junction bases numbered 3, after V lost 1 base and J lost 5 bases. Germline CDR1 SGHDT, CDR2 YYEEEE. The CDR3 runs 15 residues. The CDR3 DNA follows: TGTGCCAGCAGCTTGCCGACAGGGGGCCGAAACACCATATATTTT. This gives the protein CASSLPTGGRNTIYF.

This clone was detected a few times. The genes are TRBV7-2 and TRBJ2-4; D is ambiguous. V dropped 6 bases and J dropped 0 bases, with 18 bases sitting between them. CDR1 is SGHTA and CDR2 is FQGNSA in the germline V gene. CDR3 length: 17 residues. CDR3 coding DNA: TGTGCCAGCAGTCCCCAACTCGAGACTCTAGCCAAAAACATTCAGTACTTC. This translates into CASSPQLETLAKNIQYF.

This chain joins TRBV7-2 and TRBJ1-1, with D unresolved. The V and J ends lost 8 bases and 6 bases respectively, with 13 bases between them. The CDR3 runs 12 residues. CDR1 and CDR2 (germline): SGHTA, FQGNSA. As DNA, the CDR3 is TGTGCCAGCGGAGTGAGGAATCCTGAAGCTTTCTTT. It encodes CASGVRNPEAFF.

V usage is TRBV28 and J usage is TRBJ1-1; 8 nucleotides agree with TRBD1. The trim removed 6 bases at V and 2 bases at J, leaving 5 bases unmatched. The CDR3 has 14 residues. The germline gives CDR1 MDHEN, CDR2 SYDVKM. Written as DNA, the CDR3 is TGTGCCAGCAGAACCACAGGGGGTAACACTGAAGCTTTCTTT. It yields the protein CASRTTGGNTEAFF.

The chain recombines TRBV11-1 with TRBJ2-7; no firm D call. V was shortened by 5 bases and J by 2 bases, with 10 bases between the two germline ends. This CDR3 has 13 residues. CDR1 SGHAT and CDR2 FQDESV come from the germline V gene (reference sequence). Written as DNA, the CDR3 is TGTGCCAGCAGCCCAGAGGTCCCCTACGAGCAGTACTTC. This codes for CASSPEVPYEQYF.

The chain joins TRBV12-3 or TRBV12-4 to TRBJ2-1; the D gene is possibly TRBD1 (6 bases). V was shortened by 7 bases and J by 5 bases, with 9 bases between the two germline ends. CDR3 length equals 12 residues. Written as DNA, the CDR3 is TGTGCCAGCAACTACAGGGACAATGAGCAGTTCTTC. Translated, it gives CASNYRDNEQFF.

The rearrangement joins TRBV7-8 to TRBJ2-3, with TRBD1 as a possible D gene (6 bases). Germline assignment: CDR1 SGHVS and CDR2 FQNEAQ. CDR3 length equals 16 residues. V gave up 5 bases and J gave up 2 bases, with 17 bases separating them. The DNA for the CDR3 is TGTGCCAGCAGCCGCCGACAGGATCGATACACAGATACGCAGTATTTT. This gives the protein CASSRRQDRYTDTQYF.

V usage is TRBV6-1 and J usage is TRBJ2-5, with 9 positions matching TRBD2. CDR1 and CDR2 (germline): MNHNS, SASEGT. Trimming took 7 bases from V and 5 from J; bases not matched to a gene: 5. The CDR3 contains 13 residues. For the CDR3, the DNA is TGTGCCAGCACTAGCGGGGTCCGGGAGACCCAGTACTTC. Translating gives CASTSGVRETQYF.

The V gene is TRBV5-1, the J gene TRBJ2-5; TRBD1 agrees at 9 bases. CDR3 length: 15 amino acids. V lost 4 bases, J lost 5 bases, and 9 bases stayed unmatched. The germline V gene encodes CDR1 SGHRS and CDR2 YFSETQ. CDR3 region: CASSGSGTGFETQYF. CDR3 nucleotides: TGCGCCAGCAGCGGGTCCGGGACAGGGTTTGAGACCCAGTACTTC.

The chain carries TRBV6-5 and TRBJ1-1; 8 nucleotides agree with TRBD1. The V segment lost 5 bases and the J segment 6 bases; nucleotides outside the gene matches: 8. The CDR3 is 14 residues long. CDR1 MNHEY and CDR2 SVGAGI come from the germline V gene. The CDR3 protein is CASSPRQGTAEAFF. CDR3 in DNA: TGTGCCAGCAGTCCAAGACAGGGGACGGCTGAAGCTTTCTTT.

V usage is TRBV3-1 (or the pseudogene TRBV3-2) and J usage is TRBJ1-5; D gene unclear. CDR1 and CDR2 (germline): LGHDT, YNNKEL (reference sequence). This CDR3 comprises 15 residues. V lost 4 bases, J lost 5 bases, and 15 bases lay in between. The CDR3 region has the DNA TGTGCCAGCAGCCCGTTCGGCAGTGCGGATCAGCCCCAGCATTTT. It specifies CASSPFGSADQPQHF.